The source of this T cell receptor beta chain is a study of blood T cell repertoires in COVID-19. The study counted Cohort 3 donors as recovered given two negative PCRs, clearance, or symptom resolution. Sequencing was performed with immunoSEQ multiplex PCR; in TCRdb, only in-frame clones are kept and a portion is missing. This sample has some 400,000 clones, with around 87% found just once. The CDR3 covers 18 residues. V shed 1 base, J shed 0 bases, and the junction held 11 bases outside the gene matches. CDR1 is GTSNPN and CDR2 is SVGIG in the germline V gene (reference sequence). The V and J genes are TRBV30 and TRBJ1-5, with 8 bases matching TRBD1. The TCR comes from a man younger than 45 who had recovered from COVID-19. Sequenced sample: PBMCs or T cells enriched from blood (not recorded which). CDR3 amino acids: CAWSDLGKQGGSNQPQHF. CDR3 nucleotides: TGTGCCTGGAGTGACCTGGGGAAACAGGGGGGTAGCAATCAGCCCCAGCATTTT.